Listed below are T cell receptor beta chains from one sample, sequenced in a study of blood T cells in healthy people across ages. TCRdb used MiXCR to reprocess the 5' RACE reads, holding one entry per CDR3 protein. The table has hundreds of thousands of distinct CDR3 sequences, 29% seen once. The specimen sequenced was blood. The receptors were gathered from an elderly woman in good health. Each CDR3 is given with its conserved first and last residue. A D gene is named only where the DNA matches it firmly. The size of a clone is reported for some rows only, either as once, few or many, or as a class for expanded clones.

cdr3_aa: CASSLGWTEKETQYF
cdr3_nt: TGTGCCAGCAGCTTGGGCTGGACAGAAAAAGAGACCCAGTACTTC
v_call: TRBV5-8
d_call: .
j_call: TRBJ2-5
clone_size: many

cdr3_aa: CASTGAFSTDTQYF
cdr3_nt: TGCGCCAGCACCGGGGCCTTTAGCACAGATACGCAGTATTTT
v_call: TRBV5-1
d_call: .
j_call: TRBJ2-3
clone_size: many

cdr3_aa: CASSLALYGYTF
cdr3_nt: TGTGCCAGCAGCTTAGCGCTGTATGGCTACACCTTC
v_call: TRBV7-2
d_call: .
j_call: TRBJ1-2
clone_size: many

cdr3_aa: CASLLGGYTF
cdr3_nt: TGTGCCTCACTCCTGGGTGGCTACACCTTC
v_call: TRBV30
d_call: .
j_call: TRBJ1-2
clone_size: many

cdr3_aa: CSVFRGLAGETQYF
cdr3_nt: TGCAGTGTCTTCAGAGGGCTAGCCGGTGAGACCCAGTACTTC
v_call: TRBV20-1
d_call: .
j_call: TRBJ2-5
clone_size: many

cdr3_aa: CASSSNRWPFTYEQYF
cdr3_nt: TGTGCCAGCAGCTCTAACAGGTGGCCATTCACCTACGAGCAGTACTTC
v_call: TRBV14
d_call: .
j_call: TRBJ2-7
clone_size: few

cdr3_aa: CSALGLVGNEQFF
cdr3_nt: TGCAGTGCTTTGGGACTAGTAGGCAATGAGCAGTTCTTC
v_call: TRBV20-1
d_call: TRBD2
j_call: TRBJ2-1
clone_size: .

cdr3_aa: CATEAGPNEKLFF
cdr3_nt: TGTGCCACCGAGGCAGGACCTAATGAAAAACTGTTTTTT
v_call: TRBV10-3
d_call: .
j_call: TRBJ1-4
clone_size: many

cdr3_aa: CASSPGADYNEQFF
cdr3_nt: TGTGCCAGCAGCCCAGGAGCAGACTACAATGAGCAGTTCTTC
v_call: TRBV7-2
d_call: .
j_call: TRBJ2-1
clone_size: many

cdr3_aa: CASSPGTYRGTDTQYF
cdr3_nt: TGCGCCAGCAGCCCCGGGACTTACAGAGGCACAGATACGCAGTATTTT
v_call: TRBV5-1
d_call: .
j_call: TRBJ2-3
clone_size: .

cdr3_aa: CASSEGVDRTGGTPQHF
cdr3_nt: TGTGCCAGCAGTGAAGGGGTGGATAGGACAGGGGGCACGCCCCAGCATTTT
v_call: TRBV6-1
d_call: TRBD1
j_call: TRBJ1-5
clone_size: many

cdr3_aa: CASSDASLAGGLETQYF
cdr3_nt: TGTGCCAGCAGTGACGCCTCTCTAGCGGGGGGGTTAGAGACCCAGTACTTC
v_call: TRBV6-1
d_call: TRBD2
j_call: TRBJ2-5
clone_size: .

cdr3_aa: CASRKDGAVGIGSEKLFF
cdr3_nt: TGTGCCAGCAGAAAGGACGGAGCCGTGGGGATTGGAAGTGAAAAACTGTTTTTT
v_call: TRBV6-2/TRBV6-3
d_call: .
j_call: TRBJ1-4
clone_size: .

cdr3_aa: CSAMGEDNSPLHF
cdr3_nt: TGCAGTGCTATGGGCGAAGATAATTCACCCCTCCACTTT
v_call: TRBV20-1
d_call: .
j_call: TRBJ1-6
clone_size: .

cdr3_aa: CSVLLAGAYNEQFF
cdr3_nt: TGCAGCGTCCTACTAGCGGGGGCTTACAATGAGCAGTTCTTC
v_call: TRBV29-1
d_call: TRBD2
j_call: TRBJ2-1
clone_size: many

cdr3_aa: CASTQTGGPYNEQFF
cdr3_nt: TGTGCCAGCACCCAGACGGGGGGACCCTACAATGAGCAGTTCTTC
v_call: TRBV7-9
d_call: TRBD2
j_call: TRBJ2-1
clone_size: many